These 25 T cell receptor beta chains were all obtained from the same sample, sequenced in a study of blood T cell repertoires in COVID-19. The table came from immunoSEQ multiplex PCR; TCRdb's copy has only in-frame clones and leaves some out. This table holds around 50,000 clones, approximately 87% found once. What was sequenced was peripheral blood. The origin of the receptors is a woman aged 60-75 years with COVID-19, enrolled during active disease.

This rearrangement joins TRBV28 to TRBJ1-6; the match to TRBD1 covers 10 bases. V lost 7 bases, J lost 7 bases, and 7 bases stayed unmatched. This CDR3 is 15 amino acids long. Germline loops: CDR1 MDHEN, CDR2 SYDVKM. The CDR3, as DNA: TGTGCCAGCATCCCGAGACAGGGGGCGAATTCACCCCTCCACTTT. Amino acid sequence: CASIPRQGANSPLHF.

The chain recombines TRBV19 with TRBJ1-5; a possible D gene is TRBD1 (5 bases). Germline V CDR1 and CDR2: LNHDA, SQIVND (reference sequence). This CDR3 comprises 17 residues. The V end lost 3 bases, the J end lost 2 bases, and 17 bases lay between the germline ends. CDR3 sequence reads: CASSIPSGTGRNQPQHF. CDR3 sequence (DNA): TGTGCCAGTAGTATTCCCTCCGGGACTGGCCGCAATCAGCCCCAGCATTTT.

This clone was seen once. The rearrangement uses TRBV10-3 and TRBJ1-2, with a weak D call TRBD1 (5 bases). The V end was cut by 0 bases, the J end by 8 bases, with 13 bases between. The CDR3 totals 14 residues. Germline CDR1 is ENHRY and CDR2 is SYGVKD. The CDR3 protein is CAISESGGAEGYTF. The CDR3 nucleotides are TGTGCCATCAGTGAGTCCGGTGGGGCGGAGGGCTACACCTTC.

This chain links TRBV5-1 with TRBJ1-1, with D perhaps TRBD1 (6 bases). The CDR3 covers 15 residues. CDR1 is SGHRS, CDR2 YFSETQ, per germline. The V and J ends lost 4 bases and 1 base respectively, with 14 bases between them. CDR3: CASSTVTGRNTEAFF. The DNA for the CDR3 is TGCGCCAGCAGCACCGTCACAGGGAGGAACACTGAAGCTTTCTTT.

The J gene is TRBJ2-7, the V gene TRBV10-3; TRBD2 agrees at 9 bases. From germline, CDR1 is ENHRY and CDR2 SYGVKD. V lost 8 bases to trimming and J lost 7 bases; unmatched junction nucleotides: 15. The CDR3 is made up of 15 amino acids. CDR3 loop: CAIFSGLAGAGEQYF. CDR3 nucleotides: TGTGCCATCTTTAGCGGGTTAGCGGGAGCGGGTGAGCAGTACTTC.

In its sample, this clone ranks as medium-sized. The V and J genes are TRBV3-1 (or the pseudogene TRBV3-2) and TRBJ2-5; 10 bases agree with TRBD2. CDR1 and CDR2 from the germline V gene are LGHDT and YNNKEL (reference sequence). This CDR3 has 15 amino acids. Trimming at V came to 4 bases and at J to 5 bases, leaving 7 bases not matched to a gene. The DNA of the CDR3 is TGTGCCAGCAGCCCCCCGACTAGCGGGTATGAGACCCAGTACTTC. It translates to CASSPPTSGYETQYF.

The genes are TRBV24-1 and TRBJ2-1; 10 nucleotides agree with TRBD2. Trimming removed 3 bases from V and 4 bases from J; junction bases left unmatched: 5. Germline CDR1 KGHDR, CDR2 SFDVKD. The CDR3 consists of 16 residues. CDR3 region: CATSDPSGSGYNEQFF. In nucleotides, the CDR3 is TGTGCCACCAGTGATCCTAGCGGGAGTGGGTACAATGAGCAGTTCTTC.

CDR3 in DNA: TGTGCCAGCAGCCAATCAGGGGGGTACATTCAGTACTTC. This gives the protein CASSQSGGYIQYF. The chain carries TRBV14 and TRBJ2-4, with TRBD1 as a possible D gene (7 bases). There are 13 residues in the CDR3. CDR1 is SGHDN, CDR2 FVKESK, per germline. Trimming left V 2 bases short and J 8 bases short, with 10 bases between.

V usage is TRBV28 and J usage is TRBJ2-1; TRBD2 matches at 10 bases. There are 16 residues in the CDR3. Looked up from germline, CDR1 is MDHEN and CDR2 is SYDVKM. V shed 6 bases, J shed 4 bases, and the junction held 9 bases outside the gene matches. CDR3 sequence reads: CASRLAGGPPYNEQFF. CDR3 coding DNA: TGTGCCAGCAGGTTAGCGGGAGGCCCCCCTTACAATGAGCAGTTCTTC.

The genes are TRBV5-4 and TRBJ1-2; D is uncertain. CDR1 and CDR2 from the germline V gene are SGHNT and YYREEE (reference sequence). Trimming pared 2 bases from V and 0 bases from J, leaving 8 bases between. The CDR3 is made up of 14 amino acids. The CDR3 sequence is CASSFGGPNYGYTF. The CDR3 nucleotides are TGTGCCAGCAGCTTTGGAGGCCCTAACTATGGCTACACCTTC.

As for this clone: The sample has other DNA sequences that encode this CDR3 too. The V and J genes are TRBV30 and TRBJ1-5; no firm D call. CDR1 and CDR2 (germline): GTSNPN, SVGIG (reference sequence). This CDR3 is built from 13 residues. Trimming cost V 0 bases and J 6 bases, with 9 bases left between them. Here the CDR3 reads CAWSVSGIQPQHF. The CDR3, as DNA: TGTGCCTGGAGTGTAAGCGGGATTCAGCCCCAGCATTTT. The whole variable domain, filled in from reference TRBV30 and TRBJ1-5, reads SQTIHQWPATLVQPVGSPLSLECTVEGTSNPNLYWYRQAAGRGLQLLFYSVGIGQISSEVPQNLSASRPQDRQFILSSKKLLLSDSGFYLCAWSVSGIQPQHFGDGTRLSIL.

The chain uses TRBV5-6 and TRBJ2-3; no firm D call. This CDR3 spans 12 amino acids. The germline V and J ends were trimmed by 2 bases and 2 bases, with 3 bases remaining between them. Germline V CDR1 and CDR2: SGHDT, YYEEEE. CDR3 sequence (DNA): TGTGCCAGCAGCTTCTACACAGATACGCAGTATTTT. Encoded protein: CASSFYTDTQYF.

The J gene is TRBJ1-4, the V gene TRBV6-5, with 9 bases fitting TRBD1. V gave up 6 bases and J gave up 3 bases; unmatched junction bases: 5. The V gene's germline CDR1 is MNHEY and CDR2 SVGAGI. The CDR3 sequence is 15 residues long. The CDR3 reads CASSNRDRANEKLFF. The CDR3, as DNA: TGTGCCAGCAGCAACCGGGACAGGGCTAATGAAAAACTGTTTTTT.

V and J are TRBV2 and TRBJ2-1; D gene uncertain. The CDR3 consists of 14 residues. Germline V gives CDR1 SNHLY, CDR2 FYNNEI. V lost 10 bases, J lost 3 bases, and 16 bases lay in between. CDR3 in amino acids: CATLDRLSYNEQFF. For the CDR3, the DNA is TGTGCCACCCTAGACCGTCTCAGCTACAATGAGCAGTTCTTC.

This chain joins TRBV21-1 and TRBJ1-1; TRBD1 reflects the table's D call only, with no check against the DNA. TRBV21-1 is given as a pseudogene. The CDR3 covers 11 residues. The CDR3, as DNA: TGTGCCAGCGACAGACACACTGAAGCTTTCTTT. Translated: CASDRHTEAFF.

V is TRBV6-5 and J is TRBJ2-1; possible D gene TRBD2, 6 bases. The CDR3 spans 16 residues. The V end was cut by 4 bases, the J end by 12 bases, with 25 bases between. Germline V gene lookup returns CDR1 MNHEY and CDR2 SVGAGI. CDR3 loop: CASSFQGGSGVGRQFF. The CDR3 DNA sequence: TGTGCCAGCAGTTTTCAGGGTGGTAGCGGCGTTGGGAGGCAGTTCTTC.

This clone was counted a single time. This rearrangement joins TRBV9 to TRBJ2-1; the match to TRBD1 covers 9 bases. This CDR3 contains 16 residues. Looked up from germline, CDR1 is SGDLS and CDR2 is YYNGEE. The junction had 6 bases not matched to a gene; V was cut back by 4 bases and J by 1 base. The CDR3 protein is CASSSRQGGSYNEQFF. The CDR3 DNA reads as TGTGCCAGCAGCTCGAGACAGGGGGGGTCCTACAATGAGCAGTTCTTC.

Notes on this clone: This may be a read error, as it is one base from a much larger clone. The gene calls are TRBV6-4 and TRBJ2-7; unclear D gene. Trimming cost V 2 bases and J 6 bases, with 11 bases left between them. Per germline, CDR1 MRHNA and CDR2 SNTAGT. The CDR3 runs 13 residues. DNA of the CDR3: TGTGCCAGCAGTGACCCCCCGAACGGCGAGCAGTACTTC. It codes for CASSDPPNGEQYF.

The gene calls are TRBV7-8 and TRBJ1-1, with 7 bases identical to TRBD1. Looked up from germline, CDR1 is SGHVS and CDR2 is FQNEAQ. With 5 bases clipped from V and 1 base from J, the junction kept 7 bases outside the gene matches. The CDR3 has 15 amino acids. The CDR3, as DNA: TGTGCCAGCAGCACTCGTCGGACAGGGAACACTGAAGCTTTCTTT. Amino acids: CASSTRRTGNTEAFF.

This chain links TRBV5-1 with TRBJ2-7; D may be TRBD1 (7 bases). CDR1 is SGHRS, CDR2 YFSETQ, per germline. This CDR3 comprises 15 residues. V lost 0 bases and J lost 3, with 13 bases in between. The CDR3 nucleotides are TGCGCCAGCAGCTTGGGGGGAGGACAGGTCTACGAGCAGTACTTC. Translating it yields CASSLGGGQVYEQYF.

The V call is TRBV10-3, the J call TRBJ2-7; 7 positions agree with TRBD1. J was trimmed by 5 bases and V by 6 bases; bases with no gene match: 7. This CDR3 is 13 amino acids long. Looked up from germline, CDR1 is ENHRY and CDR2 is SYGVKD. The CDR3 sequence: CAIRGDSSDEQYF. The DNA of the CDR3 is TGTGCCATCAGGGGGGACAGTTCGGACGAGCAGTACTTC.

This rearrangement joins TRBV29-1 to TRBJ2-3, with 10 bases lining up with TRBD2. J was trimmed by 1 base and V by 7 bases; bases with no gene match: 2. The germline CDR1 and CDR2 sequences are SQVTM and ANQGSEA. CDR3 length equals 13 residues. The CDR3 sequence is CSAGTSGTDTQYF. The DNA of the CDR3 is TGCAGCGCCGGGACTAGCGGCACAGATACGCAGTATTTT.

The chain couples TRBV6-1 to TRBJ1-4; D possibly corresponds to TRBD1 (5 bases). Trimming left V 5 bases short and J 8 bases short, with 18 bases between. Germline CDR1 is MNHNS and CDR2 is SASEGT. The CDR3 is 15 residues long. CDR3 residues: CASSLPGRGGEKLFF. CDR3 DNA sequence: TGTGCCAGCAGTTTACCGGGACGGGGAGGGGAAAAACTGTTTTTT.

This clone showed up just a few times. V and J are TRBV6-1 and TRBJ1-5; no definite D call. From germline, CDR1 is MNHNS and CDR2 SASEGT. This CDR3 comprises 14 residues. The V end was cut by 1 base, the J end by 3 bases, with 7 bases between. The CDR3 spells CASSEGANNQPQHF. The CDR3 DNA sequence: TGTGCCAGCAGTGAAGGGGCCAACAATCAGCCCCAGCATTTT.

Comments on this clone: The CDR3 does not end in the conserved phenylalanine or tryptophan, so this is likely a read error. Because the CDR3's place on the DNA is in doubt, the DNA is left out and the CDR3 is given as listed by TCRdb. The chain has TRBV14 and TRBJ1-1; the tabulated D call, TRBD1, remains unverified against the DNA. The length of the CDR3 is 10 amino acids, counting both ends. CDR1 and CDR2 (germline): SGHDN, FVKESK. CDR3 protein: CASSQLGSAL.